These T cell receptor beta chains were read from a single sample in a study of shared clonotypes between healthy human individuals. TCRdb's table, derived via immunoSEQ multiplex PCR, lists solely in-frame clones and lacks some. The sample includes some 630,000 clones, roughly 70% of them seen just once. Material for sequencing was memory CD4+ T cells sorted from blood. These receptors were collected from a woman aged 30 to 39 in good health. Both conserved end residues are part of each CDR3. D genes are given only for firm matches. Only part of the rows carry a size: once, few, many, or a class if the clone is expanded.

cdr3_nt,cdr3_aa,v_call,j_call,d_call,clone_size
TGTGCCAGCAGTTTTGGGGGAGCCAAAAACATTCAGTACTTC,CASSFGGAKNIQYF,TRBV28,TRBJ2-4,.,once
TGTGCCTGGAGTGTACGAGGAAATCAGCCCCAGCATTTT,CAWSVRGNQPQHF,TRBV30,TRBJ1-5,.,.
TGTGCCAGCAACCAAGCGGGAGCCGGCAATGAGCAGTTCTTC,CASNQAGAGNEQFF,TRBV28,TRBJ2-1,TRBD2,.
TGTGCCAGCAGTCACCCGGGGGGTATTGACAACATTCAGTACTTC,CASSHPGGIDNIQYF,TRBV7-9,TRBJ2-4,TRBD2,.
TGTGCCAGCAGTTTACAAAGCTCCTACGAGCAGTACTTC,CASSLQSSYEQYF,TRBV27,TRBJ2-7,.,.
TGCGCCAGCAGCCAAGATCCGGGTCGGAATGAGCAGTTCTTC,CASSQDPGRNEQFF,TRBV4-1,TRBJ2-1,.,few
TGTGCCAGCTCCCGTTCCGGGGCGTCCTCGGGCTATGGCTACACCTTC,CASSRSGASSGYGYTF,TRBV28,TRBJ1-2,.,.
TGTGCCAGCAGCTCCGGACTAGCGGGAGCGGATACGCAGTATTTT,CASSSGLAGADTQYF,TRBV7-8,TRBJ2-3,TRBD2,.
TGTGCCAGCAGCTTTCGAGGAGAGTCGAACTATGGCTACACCTTC,CASSFRGESNYGYTF,TRBV11-2,TRBJ1-2,.,.
TGTGCCAGCAGTTCCGGGACAGGGAAAAGCTACGAGCAGTACTTC,CASSSGTGKSYEQYF,TRBV28,TRBJ2-7,TRBD1,.
TGCGCCAGCAGCTTGCTAGGACAGGGCTACAATGAGCAGTTCTTC,CASSLLGQGYNEQFF,TRBV5-1,TRBJ2-1,TRBD1,.
TGTGCCAGCAGCCAATTGGCCGGGGCCAACGTCCTGACTTTC,CASSQLAGANVLTF,TRBV14,TRBJ2-6,.,once
TGCAGCGTTTCTAGAGAGAGCACTGAAGCTTTCTTT,CSVSRESTEAFF,TRBV29-1,TRBJ1-1,.,few
TGTGCCAGCAGTGGGCCCCTCACGTCCGGGGAGCTGTTTTTT,CASSGPLTSGELFF,TRBV2,TRBJ2-2,.,.
TGTGCCAGCAGCTCATTACTAGGTGGGACAGATACGCAGTATTTT,CASSSLLGGTDTQYF,TRBV11-2,TRBJ2-3,.,.
TGTGCCATCAGTGAAGGGAGCGGGATCCCCCCCACAGATACGCAGTATTTT,CAISEGSGIPPTDTQYF,TRBV10-3,TRBJ2-3,TRBD2,once
TGTGCCAGCAAGACTTCAGAAGAGACCCAGTACTTC,CASKTSEETQYF,TRBV7-8,TRBJ2-5,.,.
TGTGCCAGTAGTATCTGGAAGGGGGCCAACTATGGCTACACCTTC,CASSIWKGANYGYTF,TRBV19,TRBJ1-2,TRBD1,once
TGTGCCAGCACCCCCCTTGGAAGCGGGAGGCATGAGCAGTTCTTC,CASTPLGSGRHEQFF,TRBV28,TRBJ2-1,TRBD2,.
TGTGCCAGCAGCTTAGAGACCGGGAGCGAGCAGTACTTC,CASSLETGSEQYF,TRBV11-3,TRBJ2-7,.,.
TGTGCCAGCTCACCTGGGATGGCGGGGGCGAACACTGAAGCTTTCTTT,CASSPGMAGANTEAFF,TRBV18,TRBJ1-1,.,once